This is a list of T cell receptor beta chains from one sample in a study of CXCR3-negative and CXCR3-positive naive CD8 T cells. TCRdb re-called the 5' RACE reads; every CDR3 protein appears as one record, without DNA. The sample includes about 150,000 distinct CDR3 sequences. The sample taken for sequencing was naive CXCR3+ CD8+ T cells from blood. The receptors originated from a human donor in good health. Some clones in this sample may be carry-over from other donors' samples. The CDR3 runs from the conserved cysteine through the conserved F or W.

TRBJ2-2 TRBV5-1 CASSTAGLVYTGELFF
TRBJ1-2 TRBV12-3/TRBV12-4 CASSPVWNYGYTF
TRBJ2-6 TRBV7-9 CAGAPTIGPRANVLTF
TRBJ2-7 TRBV29-1 CSVEVLGVREQYF
TRBJ2-2 TRBV5-1 CASSETGDFDGELFF
TRBJ2-5 TRBV28 CASSPQTGGETQYF
TRBJ2-2 TRBV5-1 CASSFAANTGELFF
TRBJ2-5 TRBV7-9 CASRSGGRSRSGETQYF
TRBJ2-5 TRBV6-5 CASRQRGEREGFEETQYF
TRBJ2-3 TRBV7-6 CASSLGLLDTQYF
TRBJ2-5 TRBV7-9 CASSLGSETQYF
TRBJ2-7 TRBV7-9 CASSPSLSSYEQYF
TRBJ1-1 TRBV27 CASLGSPTNTEAFF
TRBJ1-5 TRBV19 CATTAGGLSYSNQPQHF
TRBJ1-6 TRBV4-1 CASSPLLGQGDSPLHF
TRBJ2-1 TRBV6-6 CASSSFTYNEQFF
TRBJ1-1 TRBV29-1 CSIWTDLNTEAFF
TRBJ2-3 TRBV20-1 CSAEGEYTDTQYF
TRBJ2-3 TRBV6-4 CASSDSSRDTQYF
TRBJ2-7 TRBV5-1 CASSLDLAGYEQYF
TRBJ2-7 TRBV2 CASSEALAVRDRVYEQYF
TRBJ2-1 TRBV28 CASSLGLAGGFSRVNEQFF
TRBJ2-7 TRBV12-3/TRBV12-4 CASSLALGGREGEQYF
TRBJ2-7 TRBV12-3/TRBV12-4 CASSTRQGHLTYEQYF
TRBJ2-2 TRBV15 CATSRGQDDTGELFF
TRBJ2-7 TRBV6-6 CASSSGLGYEQYF
TRBJ2-4 TRBV11-2 CASGGPRGSKNIQYF
TRBJ2-1 TRBV20-1 CSARRGPYNEQFF
TRBJ2-2 TRBV5-1 CASSLRSGENTGELFF
TRBJ1-6 TRBV9 CASSVASGSYNSPLHF
TRBJ2-7 TRBV10-3 CAINSGTNYEQYF
TRBJ2-1 TRBV29-1 CSVVMEGSSSYNEQFF
TRBJ1-6 TRBV7-3 CASPYRGLRGYNSPLHF
TRBJ2-1 TRBV29-1 CSVELASSYNEQFF
TRBJ1-2 TRBV5-1 CASSSAAGGGGSYGYTF
TRBJ2-1 TRBV7-9 CASSFGAGTGGYNEQFF
TRBJ2-2 TRBV4-1 CASSQEWGRAAGELFF
TRBJ2-2 TRBV29-1 CSVRVTGELFF
TRBJ2-1 TRBV7-9 CASSPGLHEQFF
TRBJ2-1 TRBV4-2 CASSQGQGAQGEQFF
TRBJ2-1 TRBV29-1 CSVGGLAGGPGLDEQFF
TRBJ2-6 TRBV6-4 CASSDSGGSGANVLTF
TRBJ2-7 TRBV12-3/TRBV12-4 CASSPGEGNYEQYF
TRBJ2-7 TRBV12-3/TRBV12-4 CASSLTGYSYEQYF
TRBJ2-3 TRBV11-2 CASKELAGGPGTDTQYF
TRBJ1-4 TRBV15 CATSRALDGKLFF
TRBJ2-1 TRBV7-2 CASSPDFWGINEQFF
TRBJ2-7 TRBV7-3 CASSFGPSYEQYF
TRBJ2-3 TRBV24-1 CATSDSLGSTDTQYF